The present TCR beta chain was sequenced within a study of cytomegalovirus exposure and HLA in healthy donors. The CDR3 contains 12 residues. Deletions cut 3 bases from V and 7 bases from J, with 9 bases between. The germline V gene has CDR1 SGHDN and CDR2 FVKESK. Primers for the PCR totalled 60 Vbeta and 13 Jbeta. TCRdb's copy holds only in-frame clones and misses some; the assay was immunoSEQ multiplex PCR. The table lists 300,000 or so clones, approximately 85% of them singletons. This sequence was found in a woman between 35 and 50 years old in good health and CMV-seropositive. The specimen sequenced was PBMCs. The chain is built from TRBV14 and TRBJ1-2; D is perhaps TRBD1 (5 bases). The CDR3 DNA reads TGTGCCAGCAGCCAGAATCAGGGTGGCTACACCTTC. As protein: CASSQNQGGYTF.